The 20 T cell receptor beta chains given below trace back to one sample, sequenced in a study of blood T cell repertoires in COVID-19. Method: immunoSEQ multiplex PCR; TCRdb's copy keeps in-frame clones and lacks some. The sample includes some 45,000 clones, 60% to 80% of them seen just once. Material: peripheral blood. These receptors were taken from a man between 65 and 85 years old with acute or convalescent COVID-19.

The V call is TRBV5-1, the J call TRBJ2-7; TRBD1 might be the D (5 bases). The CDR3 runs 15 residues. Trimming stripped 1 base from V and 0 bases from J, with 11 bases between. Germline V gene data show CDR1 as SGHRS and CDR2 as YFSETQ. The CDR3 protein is CASSLLGVSSYEQYF. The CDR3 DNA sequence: TGCGCCAGCAGCTTGTTAGGGGTTTCCTCCTACGAGCAGTACTTC.

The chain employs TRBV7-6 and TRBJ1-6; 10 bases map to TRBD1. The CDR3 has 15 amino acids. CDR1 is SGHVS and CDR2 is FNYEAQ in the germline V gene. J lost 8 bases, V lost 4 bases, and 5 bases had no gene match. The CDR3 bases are TGTGCCAGCAGCTCCCCCGGACAGGGGGATTCACCCCTCCACTTT. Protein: CASSSPGQGDSPLHF.

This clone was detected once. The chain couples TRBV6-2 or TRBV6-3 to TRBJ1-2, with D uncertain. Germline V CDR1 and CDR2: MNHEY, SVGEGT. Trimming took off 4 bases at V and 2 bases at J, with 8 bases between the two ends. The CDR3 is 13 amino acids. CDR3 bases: TGTGCCAGCAGTTTGGGCGCGAACTATGGCTACACCTTC. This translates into CASSLGANYGYTF.

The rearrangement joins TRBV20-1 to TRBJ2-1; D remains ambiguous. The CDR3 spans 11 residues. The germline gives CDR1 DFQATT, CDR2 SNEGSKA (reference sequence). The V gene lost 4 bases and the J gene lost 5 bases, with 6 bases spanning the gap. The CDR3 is CSATENNEQFF. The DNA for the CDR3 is TGCAGTGCTACGGAGAACAATGAGCAGTTCTTC.

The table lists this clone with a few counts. CDR3 bases: TGCGCCAGCCCATTCCACAGCCGGGGACAGGGGTCAGCGGGGGCCAACGTCCTGACTTTC. This translates into CASPFHSRGQGSAGANVLTF. This sequence joins TRBV5-1 and TRBJ2-6; 10 bases align to TRBD1. This CDR3 region has 20 residues. Unmatched junction bases numbered 20, after V lost 7 bases and J lost 4 bases. CDR1 and CDR2 (germline): SGHRS, YFSETQ.

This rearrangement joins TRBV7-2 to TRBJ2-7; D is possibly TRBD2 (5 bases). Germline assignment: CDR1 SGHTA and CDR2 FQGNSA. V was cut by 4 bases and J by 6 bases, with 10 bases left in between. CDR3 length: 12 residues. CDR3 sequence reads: CASSWFGVEQYF. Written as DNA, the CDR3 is TGTGCCAGCAGCTGGTTCGGGGTCGAGCAGTACTTC.

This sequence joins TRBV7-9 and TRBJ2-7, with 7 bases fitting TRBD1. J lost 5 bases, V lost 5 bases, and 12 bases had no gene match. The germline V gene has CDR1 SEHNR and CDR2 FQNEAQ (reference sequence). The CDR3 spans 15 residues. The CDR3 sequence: CASSLRSGQVHEQYF. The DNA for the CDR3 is TGTGCCAGCAGCCTCCGCAGCGGACAGGTCCACGAGCAGTACTTC.

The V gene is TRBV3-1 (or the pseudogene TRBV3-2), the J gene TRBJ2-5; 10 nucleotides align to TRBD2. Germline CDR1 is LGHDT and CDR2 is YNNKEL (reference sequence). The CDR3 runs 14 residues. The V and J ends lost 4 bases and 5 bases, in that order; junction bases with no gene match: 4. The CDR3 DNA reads TGTGCCAGCAGCCCAAGCGGGGGGGCTGAGACCCAGTACTTC. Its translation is CASSPSGGAETQYF.

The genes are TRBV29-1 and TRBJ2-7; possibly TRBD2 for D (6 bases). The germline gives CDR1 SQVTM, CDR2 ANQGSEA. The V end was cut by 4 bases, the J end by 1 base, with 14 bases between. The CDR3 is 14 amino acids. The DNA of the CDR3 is TGCAGCGTTGCCCCCCGGGGGAATTCCTACGAGCAGTACTTC. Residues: CSVAPRGNSYEQYF.

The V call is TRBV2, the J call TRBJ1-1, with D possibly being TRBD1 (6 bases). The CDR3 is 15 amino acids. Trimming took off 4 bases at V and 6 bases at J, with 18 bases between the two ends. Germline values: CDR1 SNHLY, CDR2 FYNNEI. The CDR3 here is CASSGQTGWVAEAFF. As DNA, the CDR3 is TGTGCCAGCAGTGGGCAGACAGGTTGGGTGGCTGAAGCTTTCTTT.

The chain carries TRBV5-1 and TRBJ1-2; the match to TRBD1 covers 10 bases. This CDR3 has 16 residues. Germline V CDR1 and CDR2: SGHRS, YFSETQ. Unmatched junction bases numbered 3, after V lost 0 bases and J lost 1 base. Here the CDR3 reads CASSLEGTGVNYGYTF. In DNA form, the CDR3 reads TGCGCCAGCAGCTTGGAAGGGACAGGGGTTAACTATGGCTACACCTTC.

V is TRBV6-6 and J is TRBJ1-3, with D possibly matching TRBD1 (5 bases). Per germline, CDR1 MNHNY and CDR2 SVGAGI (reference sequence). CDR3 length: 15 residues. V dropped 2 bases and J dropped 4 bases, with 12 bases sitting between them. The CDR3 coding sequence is TGTGCCAGCAGTTACCCCCAGGGCCAGGGAAACACCATATATTTT. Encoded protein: CASSYPQGQGNTIYF.

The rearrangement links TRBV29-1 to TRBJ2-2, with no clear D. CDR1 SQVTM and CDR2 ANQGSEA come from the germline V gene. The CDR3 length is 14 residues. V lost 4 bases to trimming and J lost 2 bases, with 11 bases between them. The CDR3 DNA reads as TGCAGCGTTGCTGCGCAGGCTAACACCGGGGAGCTGTTTTTT. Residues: CSVAAQANTGELFF.

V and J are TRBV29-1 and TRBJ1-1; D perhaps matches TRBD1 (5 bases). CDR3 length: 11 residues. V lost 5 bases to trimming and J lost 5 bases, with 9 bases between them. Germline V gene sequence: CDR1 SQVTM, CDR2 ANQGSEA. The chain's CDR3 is CSVPSGTEAFF. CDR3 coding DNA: TGCAGCGTTCCCTCAGGGACTGAAGCTTTCTTT.

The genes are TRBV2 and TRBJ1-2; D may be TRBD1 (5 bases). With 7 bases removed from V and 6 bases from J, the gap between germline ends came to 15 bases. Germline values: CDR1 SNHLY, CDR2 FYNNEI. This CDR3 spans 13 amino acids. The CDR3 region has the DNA TGTGCCAGCAAGGTGGGGACTCGGAATGGCTACACCTTC. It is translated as CASKVGTRNGYTF.

The CDR3 region has the DNA TGTGCCAGCAGCCAAGAAGGGGTTATTGAGGGCTACACCTTC. This translates into CASSQEGVIEGYTF. The chain employs TRBV4-2 and TRBJ1-2; D is perhaps TRBD1 (5 bases). This CDR3 contains 14 residues. CDR1 is LGHNA and CDR2 is YNFKEQ in the germline V gene. V was clipped by 0 bases and J by 8 bases, with 13 bases between them.

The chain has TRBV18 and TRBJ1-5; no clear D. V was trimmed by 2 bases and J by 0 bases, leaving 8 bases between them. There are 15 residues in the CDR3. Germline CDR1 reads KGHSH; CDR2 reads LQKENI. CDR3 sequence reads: CASSPFGDSNQPQHF. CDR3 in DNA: TGTGCCAGCTCACCATTTGGAGATAGCAATCAGCCCCAGCATTTT.

The chain's CDR3 is CASSLQGLAGYTF. In DNA form, the CDR3 reads TGTGCCAGTAGTTTACAGGGGCTCGCTGGCTACACCTTC. The rearrangement uses TRBV19 and TRBJ1-2, with 7 positions matching TRBD1. The CDR3 has 13 amino acids. Germline loops: CDR1 LNHDA, CDR2 SQIVND (reference sequence). With 5 bases clipped from V and 7 bases from J, the junction kept 7 bases outside the gene matches.

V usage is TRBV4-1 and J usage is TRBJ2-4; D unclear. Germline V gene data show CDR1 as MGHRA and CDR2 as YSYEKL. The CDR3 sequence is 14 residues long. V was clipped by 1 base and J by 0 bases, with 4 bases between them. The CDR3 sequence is CASSQGLAKNIQYF. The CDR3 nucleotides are TGCGCCAGCAGCCAAGGTCTAGCCAAAAACATTCAGTACTTC.

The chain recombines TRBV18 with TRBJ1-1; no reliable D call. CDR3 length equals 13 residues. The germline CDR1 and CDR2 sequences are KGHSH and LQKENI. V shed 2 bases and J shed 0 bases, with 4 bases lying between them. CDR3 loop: CASSPTLNTEAFF. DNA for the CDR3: TGTGCCAGCTCACCAACTCTGAACACTGAAGCTTTCTTT.